One and the same sample provided the 29 T cell receptor beta chains below, sequenced in a study of cytomegalovirus exposure and HLA in healthy donors. Both 60 Vbeta primers and 13 Jbeta primers went into the PCR. The assay was immunoSEQ multiplex PCR, and TCRdb's table has in-frame clones only and misses some. This sample has over 100,000 clones, with roughly three quarters found just once. Input material: PBMCs. Receptors were obtained from a woman aged 18-29 years in good health and CMV-seropositive.

The chain joins TRBV5-1 to TRBJ1-2; 7 bases agree with TRBD1. Losses at the gene ends were 4 bases for V and 2 bases for J; bases not matched to a gene: 8. Germline CDR1 is SGHRS and CDR2 is YFSETQ. This CDR3 comprises 15 residues. CDR3 bases: TGCGCCAGCAGCCCGGGACAGACCTTAAACTATGGCTACACCTTC. As protein: CASSPGQTLNYGYTF.

This chain links TRBV2 with TRBJ1-5; D gene uncertain. This CDR3 spans 12 amino acids. Germline CDR1 SNHLY, CDR2 FYNNEI. Between the trimmed V and J ends, which lost 1 base and 7 bases, there was a span of 5 bases. In DNA, the CDR3 is TGTGCCAGCAGTGAAGTGCGGCAGCCCCAGCATTTT. Protein sequence: CASSEVRQPQHF.

The V and J genes are TRBV6-1 and TRBJ1-3; D not certain. Trimming removed 5 bases from V and 1 base from J, with 12 bases in between. The CDR3 has 15 amino acids. CDR1 is MNHNS and CDR2 is SASEGT in the germline V gene. DNA for the CDR3: TGTGCCAGCAGTCGATCGACTGATTCTGGAAACACCATATATTTT. Amino acid sequence: CASSRSTDSGNTIYF.

There are a few counts of this clone. Other DNA sequences from this sample encode an identical CDR3 as well. V and J are TRBV5-1 and TRBJ2-3, with TRBD2 matching 12 bases. After removal of 4 bases from V and 2 bases from J, the junction contained 5 bases not matched to a gene. This CDR3 has 16 amino acids. Germline-derived CDR1 and CDR2 are SGHRS and YFSETQ. The CDR3 spells CASSLGLAGSTDTQYF. The CDR3 DNA sequence: TGCGCCAGCAGCCTGGGACTAGCGGGCTCCACAGATACGCAGTATTTT.

This chain uses TRBV25-1 with TRBJ2-7; the D gene is possibly TRBD2 (5 bases). The V gene lost 9 bases and the J gene lost 4 bases, with 10 bases spanning the gap. CDR3 length: 11 residues. CDR1 and CDR2 from the germline V gene are MGHDK and SYGVNS. CDR3 sequence (DNA): TGTGCCAGGAACCGCGGGTACGAGCAGTACTTC. Translation: CARNRGYEQYF.

The chain is built from TRBV19 and TRBJ1-3; weak D call: TRBD1 (5 bases). V dropped 5 bases and J dropped 0 bases, with 14 bases sitting between them. There are 16 residues in the CDR3. Germline values: CDR1 LNHDA, CDR2 SQIVND (reference sequence). Here the CDR3 reads CASSANGGSSGNTIYF. The CDR3 nucleotides read TGTGCCAGTAGTGCCAACGGGGGGAGCTCTGGAAACACCATATATTTT.

The genes are TRBV7-9 and TRBJ1-2; TRBD1 agrees at 8 bases. CDR1 SEHNR and CDR2 FQNEAQ come from the germline V gene (reference sequence). J lost 6 bases, V lost 1 base, and 1 base had no gene match. The CDR3 totals 13 residues. CDR3 coding DNA: TGTGCCAGCAGCTTAGTCAGGGGGCATGGCTACACCTTC. It codes for CASSLVRGHGYTF.

The chain is built from TRBV2 and TRBJ2-6, with D possibly matching TRBD1 (6 bases). Trimming pared 1 base from V and 12 bases from J, leaving 10 bases between. CDR3 length: 13 amino acids. Looked up from germline, CDR1 is SNHLY and CDR2 is FYNNEI. DNA for the CDR3: TGTGCCAGCAGTGAAGTAGGGGGTGGCGTCCTGACTTTC. Translated, it gives CASSEVGGGVLTF.

The rearrangement links TRBV11-2 to TRBJ2-1; D gene uncertain. Trimming stripped 6 bases from V and 8 bases from J, with 26 bases between. CDR1 is SGHAT, CDR2 FQNNGV, per germline. The CDR3 totals 17 residues. DNA for the CDR3: TGTGCCAGCAGTCAATTCTACTACACCACCTTCCGCGATGAGCAGTTCTTC. It yields the protein CASSQFYYTTFRDEQFF.

The rearrangement links TRBV25-1 to TRBJ2-3; TRBD2 matches at 7 bases. The CDR3 loop spans 16 amino acids. CDR1 MGHDK and CDR2 SYGVNS come from the germline V gene. V was pared by 2 bases and J by 0 bases, with 5 bases of the junction left unmatched. CDR3 nucleotides: TGTGCCAGCAGTGAAGGGAGGGCGCCTAGCACAGATACGCAGTATTTT. Residues: CASSEGRAPSTDTQYF. The full variable domain, its missing parts supplied by reference TRBV25-1 and TRBJ2-3, is EADIYQTPRYLVIGTGKKITLECSQTMGHDKMYWYQQDPGMELHLIHYSYGVNSTEKGDLSSESTVSRIRTEHFPLTLESARPSHTSQYLCASSEGRAPSTDTQYFGPGTRLTVL.

The chain combines TRBV19 with TRBJ2-7; 7 bases fit TRBD1. CDR3 length equals 13 residues. The trim removed 9 bases at V and 0 bases at J, leaving 5 bases unmatched. Germline values: CDR1 LNHDA, CDR2 SQIVND (reference sequence). The CDR3: CASRDRTSYEQYF. The CDR3, as DNA: TGTGCCAGCCGGGACAGAACCTCCTACGAGCAGTACTTC.

The rearrangement links TRBV9 to TRBJ2-5; possible D gene TRBD2, 6 bases. The CDR3 length is 16 residues. Trimming removed 0 bases from V and 4 bases from J, with 16 bases in between. The germline V gene has CDR1 SGDLS and CDR2 YYNGEE. CDR3 DNA sequence: TGTGCCAGCAGCGTAGGAATAGCGGCAGCCGGAGAGACCCAGTACTTC. Its protein is CASSVGIAAAGETQYF.

This clone appeared a few times. This chain's CDR3 is CASSLEGGPPHEQYF. The CDR3 DNA sequence: TGTGCCAGCAGTTTGGAGGGAGGCCCTCCCCACGAGCAGTACTTC. J is TRBJ2-7 and V is TRBV27; possible D gene TRBD2, 6 bases. This CDR3 is built from 15 residues. V dropped 3 bases and J dropped 5 bases, with 17 bases sitting between them. Germline lookup yields CDR1 MNHEY and CDR2 SMNVEV (reference sequence).

The chain carries TRBV2 and TRBJ2-2; 9 bases line up with TRBD2. The CDR3 extends over 19 amino acids. V shed 6 bases, J shed 2 bases, and the junction held 16 bases outside the gene matches. Germline loops: CDR1 SNHLY, CDR2 FYNNEI. CDR3: CASRGLRGTSRSNTGELFF. As DNA, the CDR3 is TGTGCCAGCAGGGGGCTCAGGGGGACTAGCAGAAGTAACACCGGGGAGCTGTTTTTT.

The rearrangement uses TRBV10-3 and TRBJ1-5; unclear D gene. The CDR3 sequence is 15 residues long. Germline loops: CDR1 ENHRY, CDR2 SYGVKD. V lost 2 bases, J lost 6 bases, and 14 bases lay in between. The CDR3 DNA follows: TGTGCCATCAGTGAGGGATTAGGAGGGATTCAGCCCCAGCATTTT. This translates into CAISEGLGGIQPQHF.

The chain links TRBV10-3 to TRBJ2-5, with D maybe TRBD2 (7 bases). This CDR3 contains 14 residues. The germline gives CDR1 ENHRY, CDR2 SYGVKD. Trimming removed 0 bases from V and 7 bases from J, with 12 bases in between. The DNA of the CDR3 is TGTGCCATCAGTGAGTCGCGGGGAGGGGGGACCCAGTACTTC. Residues: CAISESRGGGTQYF.

The chain carries TRBV5-1 and TRBJ2-2; a weak D match, TRBD1 (6 bases). The CDR3 totals 14 residues. Trimming left V 5 bases short and J 3 bases short, with 11 bases between. Germline values: CDR1 SGHRS, CDR2 YFSETQ. For the CDR3, the DNA is TGCGCCAGCAGACCCCAGGGGTACACCGGGGAGCTGTTTTTT. This codes for CASRPQGYTGELFF.

The chain uses TRBV7-6 and TRBJ2-7; D perhaps matches TRBD1 (6 bases). The ends were cut back, 4 bases at V and 2 bases at J, with 18 bases in the middle. There are 16 residues in the CDR3. Germline CDR1 SGHVS, CDR2 FNYEAQ. The DNA of the CDR3 is TGTGCCAGCAGCTCGGCCGGTGGGACACCGCCCTACGAGCAGTACTTC. The encoded protein is CASSSAGGTPPYEQYF.

In this sample, this clone turned up once. V gene TRBV5-1 combines with J gene TRBJ2-7, with 7 bases fitting TRBD1. The V gene's germline CDR1 is SGHRS and CDR2 YFSETQ. Trimming at V came to 4 bases and at J to 1 base, leaving 8 bases not matched to a gene. CDR3 length equals 15 residues. The CDR3 protein is CASSVTGVQSYEQYF. CDR3 sequence (DNA): TGCGCCAGCAGCGTAACAGGGGTGCAATCCTACGAGCAGTACTTC. Based on the CDR3 plus reference TRBV5-1 and TRBJ2-7, the full variable domain is KAGVTQTPRYLIKTRGQQVTLSCSPISGHRSVSWYQQTPGQGLQFLFEYFSETQRNKGNFPGRFSGRQFSNSRSEMNVSTLELGDSALYLCASSVTGVQSYEQYFGPGTRLTVT.

This sequence joins TRBV5-4 and TRBJ2-2; TRBD1 aligns across 7 bases. With V trimmed by 3 bases and J by 7 bases, 6 bases remained unmatched. CDR3 length equals 14 residues. Per germline, CDR1 SGHNT and CDR2 YYREEE (reference sequence). CDR3 nucleotides: TGTGCCAGCAGCTGGGGACAGAGGGTCGGGGAGCTGTTTTTT. Encoded protein: CASSWGQRVGELFF.

This clone was recorded a few times. The V gene is TRBV4-1, the J gene TRBJ2-6, with D tentatively TRBD2 (6 bases). The ends were cut back, 4 bases at V and 3 bases at J, with 16 bases in the middle. CDR3 length: 17 residues. Germline CDR1 is MGHRA and CDR2 is YSYEKL. CDR3 sequence: CASSLRRWGDGANVLTF. In DNA form, the CDR3 reads TGCGCCAGCAGCCTCCGAAGGTGGGGGGATGGGGCCAACGTCCTGACTTTC.

V is TRBV10-3 and J is TRBJ1-4, with TRBD1 as a possible D gene (5 bases). This CDR3 contains 11 residues. Between the trimmed V and J ends, which lost 7 bases and 5 bases, there was a span of 5 bases. Germline loops: CDR1 ENHRY, CDR2 SYGVKD. The CDR3 region is CAIKGNEKLFF. CDR3 nucleotide sequence: TGTGCCATCAAGGGGAATGAAAAACTGTTTTTT.

This sequence joins TRBV10-3 and TRBJ2-1, with D possibly TRBD2 on 6 matching bases. The germline V gene encodes CDR1 ENHRY and CDR2 SYGVKD. The CDR3 is 14 residues long. V was trimmed by 7 bases and J by 6 bases, leaving 16 bases between them. CDR3 protein: CAITIADSANEQFF. As DNA, the CDR3 is TGTGCCATCACCATAGCGGACTCCGCCAATGAGCAGTTCTTC.

CDR3 sequence: CASSVGSGKQPQHF. CDR3 nucleotides: TGTGCCAGCAGCGTAGGGTCAGGGAAGCAGCCCCAGCATTTT. V gene TRBV9 combines with J gene TRBJ1-5; TRBD1 is a possible D gene (5 bases). Germline loops: CDR1 SGDLS, CDR2 YYNGEE. The CDR3 totals 14 residues. With 0 bases removed from V and 7 bases from J, the gap between germline ends came to 11 bases.

The chain carries TRBV2 and TRBJ2-5, with 9 bases lining up with TRBD2. The ends lost 3 bases at V and 2 bases at J; junction bases unmatched: 7. The CDR3 length is 16 residues. Germline values: CDR1 SNHLY, CDR2 FYNNEI. The CDR3 reads CASSEMASGTQETQYF. CDR3 nucleotides: TGTGCCAGCAGTGAGATGGCTAGCGGGACTCAAGAGACCCAGTACTTC.

J is TRBJ2-7 and V is TRBV5-4; 10 bases map to TRBD1. The CDR3 spans 15 residues. Germline lookup yields CDR1 SGHNT and CDR2 YYREEE (reference sequence). V lost 5 bases and J lost 0; bases outside the gene matches: 5. The CDR3: CASSSGQGYSYEQYF. The CDR3 bases are TGTGCCAGCAGTTCGGGACAGGGGTACTCCTACGAGCAGTACTTC.

The V call is TRBV27, the J call TRBJ1-2; D remains ambiguous. The CDR3 length is 17 residues. Germline V gene data show CDR1 as MNHEY and CDR2 as SMNVEV (reference sequence). Trimming took 2 bases from V and 2 from J, leaving 18 bases between them. DNA for the CDR3: TGTGCCAGCAGTTTAAACTTTGTTGGACTCCTGAACTATGGCTACACCTTC. Amino acids: CASSLNFVGLLNYGYTF.

V usage is TRBV7-3 and J usage is TRBJ2-7, with D possibly being TRBD1 (6 bases). The CDR3 spans 13 residues. The ends were cut back, 2 bases at V and 7 bases at J, with 12 bases in the middle. The V gene's germline CDR1 is SGHTA and CDR2 FQGTGA. In DNA form, the CDR3 reads TGTGCCAGCAGCTTATCCCGTGACAGGGAGCAGTACTTC. Amino acids: CASSLSRDREQYF.

The chain has TRBV9 and TRBJ2-7, with 10 bases identical to TRBD2. V lost 2 bases to trimming and J lost 4 bases; unmatched junction nucleotides: 6. Per germline, CDR1 SGDLS and CDR2 YYNGEE. The CDR3 covers 15 residues. CDR3 residues: CASSVGTSVQYEQYF. The DNA of the CDR3 is TGTGCCAGCAGCGTCGGGACTAGCGTACAATACGAGCAGTACTTC.